This TCR beta chain stems from a study of blood T cell repertoires in COVID-19. Study summary: COVID-19 samples from acute and convalescent phases originated in the United States, Italy and Spain.

Some clones are missing from TCRdb's copy, which holds only in-frame ones; the method was immunoSEQ multiplex PCR. Here the sample spans some 200,000 clones, approximately 85% being singletons. CDR1 MNHEY and CDR2 SMNVEV come from the germline V gene (reference sequence). This CDR3 is 14 amino acids long. Trimming left V 5 bases short and J 0 bases short, with 11 bases between. V and J are TRBV27 and TRBJ2-7; D remains ambiguous. Sequencing input: peripheral blood. The receptor was derived from a woman in her sixties or seventies with acute or convalescent COVID-19. As DNA, the CDR3 is TGTGCCAGCAGTCCGTCACGAGGCTCCTACGAGCAGTACTTC. It specifies CASSPSRGSYEQYF.